The rows below give T cell receptor beta chains drawn from one sample of a study of blood T cells in healthy people across ages. TCRdb reanalysed the 5' RACE reads using MiXCR and keeps one entry per CDR3 protein. Among more than 500,000 distinct CDR3 sequences listed, roughly 28% were seen once. The sequenced sample was blood. Every receptor here comes from a woman in her sixties or seventies in good health. Both conserved end residues are part of each CDR3. Fields, in order: clone size, D gene, V gene, J gene, CDR3 length, CDR3 DNA, CDR3 protein. D genes are given only for firm matches. Some rows mark clone size as missing; the rest say once, few, many or name a class of expanded clone.

>once|-|TRBV7-2|TRBJ1-1|14
TGTGCCAGCAGCTCGAGGAATGTGGGCGCCGAAGCTTTCTTT
CASSSRNVGAEAFF
>-|TRBD2|TRBV7-8|TRBJ2-3|19
TGTGCCAGCAGCTCAACCCAGCACCCGAGGCGGGGGGGCACAGATACGCAGTATTTT
CASSSTQHPRRGGTDTQYF
>-|-|TRBV30|TRBJ2-1|14
TGTGCCTGGAGTGTACTATCAGGCTACAATGAGCAGTTCTTC
CAWSVLSGYNEQFF
>once|-|TRBV10-3|TRBJ2-7|12
TGTGCCATTAGACAGGTCGGAGGCGAGCAGTACTTC
CAIRQVGGEQYF
>-|-|TRBV18|TRBJ1-2|15
TGTGCCAGCTCACCATCGGGGGCTGCTAACTATGGCTACACCTTC
CASSPSGAANYGYTF
>once|-|TRBV29-1|TRBJ2-1|14
TGCACCCGTTGTGTAAGGGTTTGGGACAATGAGCAGTTCTTC
CTRCVRVWDNEQFF
>-|-|TRBV20-1|TRBJ1-6|14
TGCAGTGCCGCAGACAGCTCCTATAATTCACCCCTCCACTTT
CSAADSSYNSPLHF
>-|-|TRBV7-2|TRBJ2-5|15
TGTGCCAGCACCGATCCCCTGCGCGGCGGAGAGACCCAGTACTTC
CASTDPLRGGETQYF
>many|-|TRBV10-3|TRBJ2-7|15
TGTGCCATCAGTGTTCCCGCCCCAAGCTCCTACGAGCAGTACTTC
CAISVPAPSSYEQYF
>-|-|TRBV7-9|TRBJ2-7|14
TGTGCCAGCAGCCCCGGCGTATCGGGATACGAGCAGTACTTC
CASSPGVSGYEQYF
>-|-|TRBV29-1|TRBJ2-3|12
TGCAGCTCCAAGACAGGAACAGATACGCAGTATTTT
CSSKTGTDTQYF
>-|-|TRBV20-1|TRBJ2-3|15
TGCAGTGCTAGAGACTCGGCCAGGAGATTAGATACGCAGTATTTT
CSARDSARRLDTQYF
>few|TRBD2|TRBV14|TRBJ2-1|16
TGTGCCAGCAGCCAAGATATCGGTAGCGGGGAATCTGAGCAGTTCTTC
CASSQDIGSGESEQFF
>few|TRBD1|TRBV7-9|TRBJ2-7|16
TGTGCCAGCAGCTTAGCACCGGGACAGGGGACCTACGAGCAGTACTTC
CASSLAPGQGTYEQYF
>-|-|TRBV2|TRBJ2-5|10
TGTGCCAGTGGACGGACCCTGCAGTACTTC
CASGRTLQYF
>few|-|TRBV7-6|TRBJ1-4|16
TGTGCCAGCAGCTTAGCCCCCCCAGGGATCGAGGAAAAACTGTTTTTT
CASSLAPPGIEEKLFF
>few|-|TRBV4-1|TRBJ1-1|13
TGCGCCAGCAGCCCCGCGGCCCGCTCGGGAGCTTTCTTT
CASSPAARSGAFF
>few|-|TRBV9|TRBJ2-3|14
TGTGCCAGCAGCGTAGGGTTTAGCACAGATACGCAGTATTTT
CASSVGFSTDTQYF
>-|-|TRBV20-1|TRBJ2-7|14
TGCAGTGCTACCCGGGACTTTCAAACCTACGAGCAGTACTTC
CSATRDFQTYEQYF
>few|TRBD2|TRBV20-1|TRBJ2-3|14
TGCAGTGCCATAGCGGGGGGGCCGGGAGATACGCAGTATTTT
CSAIAGGPGDTQYF
>few|TRBD1|TRBV4-2|TRBJ1-2|15
TGTGCCAGCAGCCAGGACAGGAATAGTAACTATGGCTACACCTTC
CASSQDRNSNYGYTF
>many|-|TRBV2|TRBJ2-2|16
TGTGCCAGCAGTCGGGTATCGCCGGGAAACACCGGGGAGCTGTTTTTT
CASSRVSPGNTGELFF
>few|TRBD2|TRBV6-2/TRBV6-3|TRBJ2-5|16
TGTGCCAGCAGTTCCGCGGGAGCAGGCAACCAAGAGACCCAGTACTTC
CASSSAGAGNQETQYF
>-|TRBD1|TRBV6-6|TRBJ1-1|16
TGTGCCAGCAGTTACTCGCCGACAGGGGGGCACACTGAAGCTTTCTTT
CASSYSPTGGHTEAFF
>-|TRBD2|TRBV20-1|TRBJ2-3|19
TGCAGTGCACCGGGACTAGCGGGTCCCGAGAGATCTAGCACAGATACGCAGTATTTT
CSAPGLAGPERSSTDTQYF
>-|-|TRBV5-1|TRBJ1-2|13
TGCGCCAGCAGCTTGGGGCCACCGTATGGCTACACCTTC
CASSLGPPYGYTF
>few|TRBD1|TRBV6-5|TRBJ2-7|14
TGTGCCAGCAGCCAAGGGACAGGGATAAACGAGCAGTACTTC
CASSQGTGINEQYF
>-|TRBD1|TRBV9|TRBJ1-1|15
TGTGCCAGCAGCGCTACCGGGACAGGGGACACTGAAGCTTTCTTT
CASSATGTGDTEAFF
>-|-|TRBV27|TRBJ2-2|15
TGTGCCAGCAGTTTATCAATTACAGGGACCGGGGAGCTGTTTTTT
CASSLSITGTGELFF
>-|-|TRBV29-1|TRBJ2-6|15
TGCAGCGTTGAAGCGACAAGCTCTGGGGCCAACGTCCTGACTTTC
CSVEATSSGANVLTF
>few|-|TRBV4-1|TRBJ1-5|17
TGCGCCAGCAGCGAACGAAACGACAGATCCAGTGATCAGCCCCAGCATTTT
CASSERNDRSSDQPQHF
>-|-|TRBV21-1|TRBJ1-2|15
TGTGCCACCGCTGGGGACGGGATAAGAGGCTATGGCTACACCTTC
CATAGDGIRGYGYTF
>-|TRBD1|TRBV7-8|TRBJ1-1|16
TGTGCCAGCAGCCCCCGACAGGGAAGTTTCGGCACTGAAGCTTTCTTT
CASSPRQGSFGTEAFF
>few|-|TRBV6-2/TRBV6-3|TRBJ1-1|14
TGTGCCAGCAGTTACCAAGCGGAGAACACTGAAGCTTTCTTT
CASSYQAENTEAFF
>-|-|TRBV20-1|TRBJ1-3|13
TGCAGTGCGATGCCAGGGCCTGGAAACACCATATATTTT
CSAMPGPGNTIYF
>-|TRBD2|TRBV10-3|TRBJ2-5|15
TGTGCCATCAGTGAACGTGGGACTACCTCGGAGACCCAGTACTTC
CAISERGTTSETQYF
>few|TRBD1|TRBV6-5|TRBJ2-7|15
TGTGCCAGCAGTTACACACTAGGGACAGGGACAGTGCAGTACTTC
CASSYTLGTGTVQYF
>few|-|TRBV18|TRBJ1-1|14
TGTGCCAGCTCCCGAGGGGGGTCTGGCACTGAAGCTTTCTTT
CASSRGGSGTEAFF
>-|-|TRBV12-3/TRBV12-4|TRBJ2-5|13
TGTGCCAGCAGTAGGGTATATGAAGAGACCCAGTACTTC
CASSRVYEETQYF
>-|-|TRBV5-1|TRBJ2-2|14
TGCGCCAGCAGCACCTCGGGACTTACCGGGGAGCTGTTTTTT
CASSTSGLTGELFF
>few|-|TRBV7-2|TRBJ2-7|15
TGCGCCAGCAGCTTAGGGTCGGGGGACTCCTACGAGCAGTACTTC
CASSLGSGDSYEQYF
>few|-|TRBV27|TRBJ1-4|13
TGTGCCAGCAGTTTGACTCGGCGTGAAAAACTGTTTTTT
CASSLTRREKLFF
>-|-|TRBV12-3/TRBV12-4|TRBJ1-1|14
TGTGCCAGCAGTTTTTTGTGTACAGACGGGGTAGCTTTCTTT
CASSFLCTDGVAFF
>few|TRBD1|TRBV7-9|TRBJ1-6|15
TGTGCCAGCGGACTCAGGGGGTATGGTAATTCACCCCTCCACTTT
CASGLRGYGNSPLHF
>-|-|TRBV14|TRBJ2-6|13
TGTGCCACAAAGGGACGTGGGGCCAACGTCCTGACTTTC
CATKGRGANVLTF
>-|-|TRBV7-9|TRBJ2-3|15
TGTGCCAGCAGCTTATATATTGACTTGAAATGTACGCAGTATTTT
CASSLYIDLKCTQYF
>-|TRBD2|TRBV28|TRBJ2-1|14
TGTGCCAGTAGTATGGGTCTAGCGGGAAATGAGCAGTTCTTC
CASSMGLAGNEQFF
>-|TRBD1|TRBV7-8|TRBJ1-3|17
TGTGCCAGCAGCCAGGGACAGGGGGGAGAATCGGGAAACACCATATATTTT
CASSQGQGGESGNTIYF
>few|TRBD2|TRBV20-1|TRBJ2-5|12
TGCAGTGTACTAGCGGGGGGAGAGACCCAGTACTTC
CSVLAGGETQYF
>many|TRBD1|TRBV6-2/TRBV6-3|TRBJ1-2|15
TGTGCCAGCTGCGCTATGGGACAGTGGGTCGATGGCTACACCTTC
CASCAMGQWVDGYTF
>-|TRBD1|TRBV20-1|TRBJ1-2|13
TGCAGTGCCTCTGGACAGGGGGGAAGTGGCTACACCTTC
CSASGQGGSGYTF
>many|TRBD2|TRBV29-1|TRBJ2-5|13
TGCAGCTTCGAGCGGGGTCCAGCAGAGACCCAGTACTTC
CSFERGPAETQYF
>few|TRBD2|TRBV7-3|TRBJ2-7|15
TGTGCCAGCAGCTTAACCCGGCGGGGGGTCTACGAGCAGTACTTC
CASSLTRRGVYEQYF
>-|TRBD2|TRBV6-8|TRBJ2-4|9
TGTGCCAGTCTAGCGGTTCAGTACTTC
CASLAVQYF
>few|-|TRBV7-9|TRBJ2-5|11
TGTGCCAGCGGACTCCAAGAGACCCAGTACTTC
CASGLQETQYF